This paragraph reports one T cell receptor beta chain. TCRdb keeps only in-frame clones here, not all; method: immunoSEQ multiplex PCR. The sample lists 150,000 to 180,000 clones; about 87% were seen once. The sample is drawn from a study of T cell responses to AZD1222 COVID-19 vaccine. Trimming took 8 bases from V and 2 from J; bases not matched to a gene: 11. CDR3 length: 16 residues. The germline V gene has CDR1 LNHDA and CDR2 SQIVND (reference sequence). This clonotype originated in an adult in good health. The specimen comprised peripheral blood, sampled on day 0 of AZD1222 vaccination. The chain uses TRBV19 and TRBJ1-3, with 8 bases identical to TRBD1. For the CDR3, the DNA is TGTGCCAGTGGTGGTGCAGGGGGCGAACCTGGAAACACCATATATTTT. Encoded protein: CASGGAGGEPGNTIYF.